The rows below give T cell receptor beta chains drawn from one sample of a study of control samples from healthy donors and cancer patients. Clones were read by immunoSEQ multiplex PCR, and TCRdb kept only the in-frame ones, dropping some. The sample holds around 130,000 clones, about 86% seen once. Specimen: blood. These receptors all come from a man under 40 in good health. Each CDR3 is given with its conserved first and last residue. A D gene is named only where the DNA matches it firmly. Only some rows state a clone size, as once, few, many or a class for expanded clones.

d_gene: .; abundance: .; j_gene: TRBJ2-5; v_gene: TRBV3-1/TRBV3-2; CDR3nt: TGTGCCAGCAGCCAAGCCCAGGGCGGGGAGACCCAGTACTTC; CDR3aa: CASSQAQGGETQYF
d_gene: .; abundance: .; j_gene: TRBJ2-2; v_gene: TRBV3-1/TRBV3-2; CDR3nt: TGTGCCAGCAGCCAAGCGGGGGCAGGTCTCACCGGGGAGCTGTTTTTT; CDR3aa: CASSQAGAGLTGELFF
d_gene: .; abundance: .; j_gene: TRBJ1-1; v_gene: TRBV5-1; CDR3nt: TGCGCCAGCAGGTGGAGGGTAGCTATGAACACTGAAGCTTTCTTT; CDR3aa: CASRWRVAMNTEAFF
d_gene: TRBD1; abundance: .; j_gene: TRBJ2-7; v_gene: TRBV27; CDR3nt: TGTGCCAGCAGCCGGGACAGGGCCTACGAGCAGTACTTC; CDR3aa: CASSRDRAYEQYF
d_gene: .; abundance: .; j_gene: TRBJ1-1; v_gene: TRBV7-3; CDR3nt: TGTGCCAGCAGCCCGACGGTGGGAACTGAAGCTTTCTTT; CDR3aa: CASSPTVGTEAFF
d_gene: .; abundance: .; j_gene: TRBJ2-2; v_gene: TRBV21-1; CDR3nt: TGTGCCAGCAGCAAAGAGAAGAACACCGGGGAGCTGTTTTTT; CDR3aa: CASSKEKNTGELFF
d_gene: .; abundance: .; j_gene: TRBJ1-2; v_gene: TRBV3-1/TRBV3-2; CDR3nt: TGTGCCAGCAGCCAAGACCCTAACTATGGCTACACCTTC; CDR3aa: CASSQDPNYGYTF
d_gene: .; abundance: .; j_gene: TRBJ1-6; v_gene: TRBV5-6; CDR3nt: TGTGCCAGCAGCTTGGGGATTAATTCACCCCTCCACTTT; CDR3aa: CASSLGINSPLHF
d_gene: TRBD1; abundance: few; j_gene: TRBJ1-1; v_gene: TRBV5-5; CDR3nt: TGTGCCAGCAGCTCCGAGGGACAGGGGGTCAAAGCTTTCTTT; CDR3aa: CASSSEGQGVKAFF
d_gene: .; abundance: .; j_gene: TRBJ2-5; v_gene: TRBV18; CDR3nt: TGTGCCAGCTCCCCCAGAGGGGGGAAGGGAGAGACCCAGTACTTC; CDR3aa: CASSPRGGKGETQYF
d_gene: .; abundance: .; j_gene: TRBJ1-2; v_gene: TRBV9; CDR3nt: TGTGCCAGCAGCGTAGTCCAGGGTAGGGGCTACACCTTC; CDR3aa: CASSVVQGRGYTF
d_gene: .; abundance: .; j_gene: TRBJ1-1; v_gene: TRBV11-2; CDR3nt: TGTGCCAGCAGCCAGCAGAAGTTCAACACTGAAGCTTTCTTT; CDR3aa: CASSQQKFNTEAFF
d_gene: .; abundance: .; j_gene: TRBJ2-3; v_gene: TRBV2; CDR3nt: TGTGCCAGCAGTGCACGGTCCACAGATACGCAGTATTTT; CDR3aa: CASSARSTDTQYF
d_gene: TRBD2; abundance: .; j_gene: TRBJ2-1; v_gene: TRBV5-4; CDR3nt: TGTGCCAGCAGACTAGCGGTAGGCAATGAGCAGTTCTTC; CDR3aa: CASRLAVGNEQFF
d_gene: TRBD2; abundance: .; j_gene: TRBJ2-1; v_gene: TRBV10-3; CDR3nt: TGTGCCATCACCGCAACTAGCGGGGGCTCCTACAATGAGCAGTTCTTC; CDR3aa: CAITATSGGSYNEQFF
d_gene: .; abundance: once; j_gene: TRBJ2-1; v_gene: TRBV7-2; CDR3nt: TGTGCCAGCAGCTTAGGCGGGACAGTCTCCTACAATGAGCAGTTCTTC; CDR3aa: CASSLGGTVSYNEQFF
d_gene: .; abundance: .; j_gene: TRBJ2-3; v_gene: TRBV7-2; CDR3nt: TGTGCCAGCAGCCACGGATCGGCAGATACGCAGTATTTT; CDR3aa: CASSHGSADTQYF
d_gene: TRBD2; abundance: .; j_gene: TRBJ2-1; v_gene: TRBV9; CDR3nt: TGTGCCAGCAGCGTAGGTGGTAGCGGGGCTATTGAGCAGTTCTTC; CDR3aa: CASSVGGSGAIEQFF
d_gene: .; abundance: .; j_gene: TRBJ1-1; v_gene: TRBV3-1/TRBV3-2; CDR3nt: TGTGCCAGCAGCCGGACCCCAAAGAACACTGAAGCTTTCTTT; CDR3aa: CASSRTPKNTEAFF
d_gene: .; abundance: .; j_gene: TRBJ1-2; v_gene: TRBV30; CDR3nt: TGTGCCTGGAGATTAGCAGGGTCTGCCGGCTACACCTTC; CDR3aa: CAWRLAGSAGYTF
d_gene: TRBD1; abundance: .; j_gene: TRBJ1-4; v_gene: TRBV12-3/TRBV12-4; CDR3nt: TGTGCCAGCAGTTCAGGGGGCAGTGAAAAACTGTTTTTT; CDR3aa: CASSSGGSEKLFF
d_gene: .; abundance: once; j_gene: TRBJ1-2; v_gene: TRBV12-3/TRBV12-4; CDR3nt: TGTGCCAGCAGTTTGACGGTCTATGGCTACACCTTC; CDR3aa: CASSLTVYGYTF
d_gene: TRBD1; abundance: .; j_gene: TRBJ1-3; v_gene: TRBV5-1; CDR3nt: TGCGCCAGCAGCTTGGGAACAGGGGCCTCTGGAAACACCATATATTTT; CDR3aa: CASSLGTGASGNTIYF
d_gene: TRBD2; abundance: .; j_gene: TRBJ2-2; v_gene: TRBV27; CDR3nt: TGTGCCAGCAGCCCGGGACTAGCGACCGGGGAGCTGTTTTTT; CDR3aa: CASSPGLATGELFF
d_gene: .; abundance: few; j_gene: TRBJ2-4; v_gene: TRBV5-6; CDR3nt: TGTGCCAGCAGCTCCGGGACAAGGAGGAAGGCCAAAAACATTCAGTACTTC; CDR3aa: CASSSGTRRKAKNIQYF
d_gene: TRBD2; abundance: .; j_gene: TRBJ2-1; v_gene: TRBV5-6; CDR3nt: TGTGCCAGCAGCTTGAGCGGGGGCTACAATGAGCAGTTCTTC; CDR3aa: CASSLSGGYNEQFF
d_gene: TRBD1; abundance: .; j_gene: TRBJ2-2; v_gene: TRBV10-3; CDR3nt: TGTGCCACCAGGGAGCGGACAGGGGGGAACACCGGGGAGCTGTTTTTT; CDR3aa: CATRERTGGNTGELFF
d_gene: .; abundance: .; j_gene: TRBJ1-1; v_gene: TRBV28; CDR3nt: TGTGCCAGCAGGGTCCGATACCCAGGGGAAACTGAAGCTTTCTTT; CDR3aa: CASRVRYPGETEAFF
d_gene: .; abundance: .; j_gene: TRBJ1-3; v_gene: TRBV7-3; CDR3nt: TGTGCCAGCAGCCCCTCGCACTCTGGAAACACCATATATTTT; CDR3aa: CASSPSHSGNTIYF
d_gene: TRBD1; abundance: .; j_gene: TRBJ1-6; v_gene: TRBV7-3; CDR3nt: TGTGCCAGCAGCTTAGGACAGGGCTCTTATAATTCACCCCTCCACTTT; CDR3aa: CASSLGQGSYNSPLHF
d_gene: .; abundance: .; j_gene: TRBJ2-7; v_gene: TRBV24-1; CDR3nt: TGTGCCACCAGTGATAGCCGGTACGAGCAGTACTTC; CDR3aa: CATSDSRYEQYF
d_gene: .; abundance: .; j_gene: TRBJ2-3; v_gene: TRBV2; CDR3nt: TGTGCCAGCGGGGGGCACACAGATACGCAGTATTTT; CDR3aa: CASGGHTDTQYF
d_gene: TRBD1; abundance: .; j_gene: TRBJ1-1; v_gene: TRBV2; CDR3nt: TGTGCCAGCAGGAAGGGACAGCCTATGAACACTGAAGCTTTCTTT; CDR3aa: CASRKGQPMNTEAFF
d_gene: .; abundance: .; j_gene: TRBJ2-1; v_gene: TRBV24-1; CDR3nt: TGTGCCACCAGTGATCTGAAGGGAGACAGTTCCTCCTACAATGAGCAGTTCTTC; CDR3aa: CATSDLKGDSSSYNEQFF
d_gene: .; abundance: .; j_gene: TRBJ1-1; v_gene: TRBV6-5; CDR3nt: TGTGCCAGCAGTTACGAAGGGAACACTGAAGCTTTCTTT; CDR3aa: CASSYEGNTEAFF
d_gene: TRBD2; abundance: .; j_gene: TRBJ2-3; v_gene: TRBV7-2; CDR3nt: TGTGCCAGCAGCTCGGGACTAGCTACAGATACGCAGTATTTT; CDR3aa: CASSSGLATDTQYF
d_gene: .; abundance: once; j_gene: TRBJ1-3; v_gene: TRBV7-8; CDR3nt: TGTGCCAGCAGCTCCCTCGGGGGCTCTGGAAACACCATATATTTT; CDR3aa: CASSSLGGSGNTIYF
d_gene: .; abundance: .; j_gene: TRBJ2-2; v_gene: TRBV6-4; CDR3nt: TGTGCCAGCAGTGACGGCAATGAATTATACACCGGGAAGCTGTTTTTT; CDR3aa: CASSDGNELYTGKLFF
d_gene: TRBD1; abundance: .; j_gene: TRBJ1-5; v_gene: TRBV5-6; CDR3nt: TGTGCCAGCAGCTTGGCCGCAGGGGGTAGCAATCAGCCCCAGCATTTT; CDR3aa: CASSLAAGGSNQPQHF
d_gene: .; abundance: .; j_gene: TRBJ1-1; v_gene: TRBV2; CDR3nt: TGTGCCAGCAGTGAAGGGATCCCGGGGAACACTGAAGCTTTCTTT; CDR3aa: CASSEGIPGNTEAFF
d_gene: TRBD1; abundance: .; j_gene: TRBJ1-2; v_gene: TRBV14; CDR3nt: TGTGCCAGCAGCCAAGGACAGGGCTATGGCTACACCTTC; CDR3aa: CASSQGQGYGYTF
d_gene: .; abundance: .; j_gene: TRBJ1-2; v_gene: TRBV30; CDR3nt: TGTGCCTGCGAGGGCTCGATTAACTATGGCTACACCTTC; CDR3aa: CACEGSINYGYTF
d_gene: .; abundance: .; j_gene: TRBJ1-2; v_gene: TRBV5-5; CDR3nt: TGTGCCAGCAGCTTGGAACAGAACTATGGCTACACCTTC; CDR3aa: CASSLEQNYGYTF
d_gene: .; abundance: .; j_gene: TRBJ1-5; v_gene: TRBV6-5; CDR3nt: TGTGCCAGCAGGATGACTTATGGGGACAATCAGCCCCAGCATTTT; CDR3aa: CASRMTYGDNQPQHF
d_gene: .; abundance: once; j_gene: TRBJ1-2; v_gene: TRBV7-2; CDR3nt: TGTGCCAGCTCCCCCCCGGCTGCTTATGGCTACACCTTC; CDR3aa: CASSPPAAYGYTF
d_gene: .; abundance: .; j_gene: TRBJ1-1; v_gene: TRBV7-3; CDR3nt: TGTGCCAGCAGCTTAATAGCTTTCTTT; CDR3aa: CASSLIAFF
d_gene: .; abundance: .; j_gene: TRBJ1-5; v_gene: TRBV28; CDR3nt: TGTGCCAGCAGTAAACAGCCCCAGCATTTT; CDR3aa: CASSKQPQHF
d_gene: .; abundance: once; j_gene: TRBJ1-6; v_gene: TRBV5-6; CDR3nt: TGTGCCAGCAGCCCGGGTTCTTATAATTCACCCCTCCACTTT; CDR3aa: CASSPGSYNSPLHF
d_gene: TRBD2; abundance: .; j_gene: TRBJ2-3; v_gene: TRBV3-1/TRBV3-2; CDR3nt: TGTGCCAGCAGCCATCTTGGGGGGGAAGATACGCAGTATTTT; CDR3aa: CASSHLGGEDTQYF
d_gene: TRBD2; abundance: .; j_gene: TRBJ2-1; v_gene: TRBV5-6; CDR3nt: TGTGCCAGCAGCTTGGGGGGGGGACCCAATGAGCAGTTCTTC; CDR3aa: CASSLGGGPNEQFF
d_gene: .; abundance: few; j_gene: TRBJ1-2; v_gene: TRBV7-9; CDR3nt: TGTGCCAGCAGCTTACAGACCCCTCCGGGAGGCTACACCTTC; CDR3aa: CASSLQTPPGGYTF
d_gene: .; abundance: .; j_gene: TRBJ1-5; v_gene: TRBV3-1/TRBV3-2; CDR3nt: TGTGCCAGCAGCCAAGCTTACGGGGCCGGTCAGCCCCAGCATTTT; CDR3aa: CASSQAYGAGQPQHF
d_gene: TRBD1; abundance: .; j_gene: TRBJ2-1; v_gene: TRBV9; CDR3nt: TGTGCCAGCGGCCAGACAGGGGTGAATGAGCAGTTCTTC; CDR3aa: CASGQTGVNEQFF
d_gene: .; abundance: .; j_gene: TRBJ1-2; v_gene: TRBV19; CDR3nt: TGTGCCAGTAGTATCGGACGGAGCTATGGCTACACCTTC; CDR3aa: CASSIGRSYGYTF
d_gene: .; abundance: .; j_gene: TRBJ2-2; v_gene: TRBV3-1/TRBV3-2; CDR3nt: TGTGCCAGCAGCCTCGGGAAGGCGGGCGCAACCGGGGAGCTGTTTTTT; CDR3aa: CASSLGKAGATGELFF
d_gene: .; abundance: .; j_gene: TRBJ1-1; v_gene: TRBV19; CDR3nt: TGTGCCAGTAGTATGGGAGGGCTCGACACTGAAGCTTTCTTT; CDR3aa: CASSMGGLDTEAFF
d_gene: .; abundance: .; j_gene: TRBJ1-2; v_gene: TRBV2; CDR3nt: TGTGCCAGCAGTAAAGGACAGATGATTCGGATGAACTATGGCTACACCTTC; CDR3aa: CASSKGQMIRMNYGYTF
d_gene: .; abundance: once; j_gene: TRBJ1-6; v_gene: TRBV3-1/TRBV3-2; CDR3nt: TGTGCCAGCAGCCAAGATTATACACCCCTCCACTTT; CDR3aa: CASSQDYTPLHF
d_gene: .; abundance: .; j_gene: TRBJ1-1; v_gene: TRBV5-4; CDR3nt: TGTGCCAGCAGCCAAGAGTTGTATGGGGAGGGCACTGAAGCTTTCTTT; CDR3aa: CASSQELYGEGTEAFF
d_gene: .; abundance: few; j_gene: TRBJ1-5; v_gene: TRBV2; CDR3nt: TGTGCCAGCACGCGCGGCAATCAGCCCCAGCATTTT; CDR3aa: CASTRGNQPQHF